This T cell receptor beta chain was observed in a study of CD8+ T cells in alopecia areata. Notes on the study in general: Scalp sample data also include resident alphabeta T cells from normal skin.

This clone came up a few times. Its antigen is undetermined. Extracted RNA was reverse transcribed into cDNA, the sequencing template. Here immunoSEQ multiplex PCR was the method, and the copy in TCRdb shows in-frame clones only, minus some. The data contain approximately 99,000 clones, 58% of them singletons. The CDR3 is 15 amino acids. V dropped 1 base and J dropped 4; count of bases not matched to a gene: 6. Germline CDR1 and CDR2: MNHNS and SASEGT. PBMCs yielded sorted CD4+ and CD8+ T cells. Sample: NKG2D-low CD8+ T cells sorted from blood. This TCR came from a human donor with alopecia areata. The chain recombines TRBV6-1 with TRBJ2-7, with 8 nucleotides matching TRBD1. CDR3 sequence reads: CASSEVAGGEYEQYF. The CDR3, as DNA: TGTGCCAGCAGTGAAGTCGCAGGGGGCGAGTACGAGCAGTACTTC.